Below are 23 T cell receptor beta chains sequenced from a single sample in a study of blood T cell repertoires in COVID-19. Only in-frame clones appear in the TCRdb table, and some are missing; sequencing was by immunoSEQ multiplex PCR. This table has around 300,000 clones, around 90% appearing once. Material: PBMCs or T cells enriched from blood (not recorded which). The receptors were gathered from a woman between 18 and 29 years old with acute COVID-19.

The chain recombines TRBV7-2 with TRBJ2-1, with 10 bases lining up with TRBD2. J was trimmed by 4 bases and V by 4 bases; bases with no gene match: 10. CDR3 length: 17 amino acids. Germline lookup yields CDR1 SGHTA and CDR2 FQGNSA. The CDR3 bases are TGTGCCAGCAGCTCGGCTAGCGGGAGTATCTCTTACAATGAGCAGTTCTTC. This codes for CASSSASGSISYNEQFF.

A note on this clone: The germline gene is not matched at one end of the junction; a read error may be the cause. CDR3 coding DNA: TGTGCCAGCAGTAAAAAGAGGACTAGCGATGGGGACTTC. Protein sequence: CASSKKRTSDGDF. The chain employs TRBV12-3 or TRBV12-4 and TRBJ2-7; 9 bases line up with TRBD2. The CDR3 has 13 residues.

The gene calls are TRBV5-6 and TRBJ2-7; weak D call: TRBD1 (5 bases). CDR1 and CDR2 (germline): SGHDT, YYEEEE. The CDR3 contains 15 residues. The V end was cut by 1 base, the J end by 5 bases, with 16 bases between. In DNA form, the CDR3 reads TGTGCCAGCAGCTTGAATGACCTAAGGGGCAACGAGCAGTACTTC. This codes for CASSLNDLRGNEQYF.

This chain links TRBV29-1 with TRBJ2-7; a weak D match, TRBD1 (6 bases). CDR1 SQVTM and CDR2 ANQGSEA come from the germline V gene. CDR3 length equals 14 residues. Trimming left V 4 bases short and J 0 bases short, with 13 bases between. DNA for the CDR3: TGCAGCGTTGTAGGGGGTCCACACTCCTACGAGCAGTACTTC. Its translation is CSVVGGPHSYEQYF.

The chain is built from TRBV7-9 and TRBJ1-5; D may be TRBD1 (5 bases). The CDR3 runs 14 residues. Germline V gene data show CDR1 as SEHNR and CDR2 as FQNEAQ (reference sequence). Trimming pared 1 base from V and 2 bases from J, leaving 6 bases between. The chain's CDR3 is CASSLGQRNQPQHF. The CDR3 DNA reads as TGTGCCAGCAGCTTAGGACAGCGCAATCAGCCCCAGCATTTT.

This rearrangement joins TRBV15 to TRBJ2-6; no definite D call. CDR3 length equals 14 residues. V lost 7 bases, J lost 0 bases, and 7 bases lay in between. CDR1 and CDR2 (germline): LNHNV, YYDKDF (reference sequence). CDR3 DNA: TGTGCCACCAACCAACTCTCTGGGGCCAACGTCCTGACTTTC. Its protein is CATNQLSGANVLTF.

The V and J genes are TRBV27 and TRBJ2-1, with D perhaps TRBD2 (7 bases). V was clipped by 3 bases and J by 9 bases, with 18 bases between them. The length of the CDR3 is 15 residues. CDR1 MNHEY and CDR2 SMNVEV come from the germline V gene (reference sequence). CDR3 protein: CASSLLREDRIEQFF. Written as DNA, the CDR3 is TGTGCCAGCAGTTTGTTACGGGAGGACAGAATTGAGCAGTTCTTC.

This chain joins TRBV6-5 and TRBJ1-5; D call uncertain. Trimming removed 5 bases at V and 6 bases at J, with 11 bases between. CDR1 is MNHEY and CDR2 is SVGAGI in the germline V gene. The CDR3 has 13 amino acids. For the CDR3, the DNA is TGTGCCAGCAGTCAGGAACGAGTTCAGCCCCAGCATTTT. Translated: CASSQERVQPQHF.

The CDR3 bases are TGTGCCAGCAGCCCCGAGCGGCTCACCGGGGAGCTGTTTTTT. Its translation: CASSPERLTGELFF. This chain links TRBV9 with TRBJ2-2; possibly TRBD2 for D (5 bases). The CDR3 spans 14 residues. The germline V and J ends were trimmed by 4 bases and 4 bases, with 11 bases remaining between them. Germline V gene sequence: CDR1 SGDLS, CDR2 YYNGEE. The full variable domain, completed using reference TRBV9 and TRBJ2-2, is DSGVTQTPKHLITATGQRVTLRCSPRSGDLSVYWYQQSLDQGLQFLIQYYNGEERAKGNILERFSAQQFPDLHSELNLSSLELGDSALYFCASSPERLTGELFFGEGSRLTVL.

This chain joins TRBV19 and TRBJ1-5, with D possibly being TRBD1 (5 bases). Germline V gene sequence: CDR1 LNHDA, CDR2 SQIVND (reference sequence). Trimming cost V 7 bases and J 4 bases, with 14 bases left between them. This CDR3 spans 14 amino acids. Here the CDR3 reads CASTHPRGNQPQHF. The CDR3 DNA reads as TGTGCCAGTACCCACCCGCGGGGGAATCAGCCCCAGCATTTT.

J is TRBJ2-3 and V is TRBV4-3; D unresolved. Germline V gene sequence: CDR1 LGHNA, CDR2 YSLEER. This CDR3 has 17 residues. Trimming removed 2 bases at V and 2 bases at J, with 17 bases between. The CDR3 DNA is TGCGCCAGCAGCCAACGGTTTCCCCCTAGACTCACAGATACGCAGTATTTT. Translated: CASSQRFPPRLTDTQYF.

The CDR3 nucleotides read TGTGCCAGCAGCGATACTCCGAGCTCCTACAATGAGCAGTTCTTC. Translation gives CASSDTPSSYNEQFF. The chain recombines TRBV27 with TRBJ2-1; D unclear. The V gene's germline CDR1 is MNHEY and CDR2 SMNVEV (reference sequence). Trimming stripped 6 bases from V and 0 bases from J, with 12 bases between. This CDR3 is built from 15 residues.

The V gene is TRBV20-1, the J gene TRBJ1-1; D ambiguous. CDR1 and CDR2 from the germline V gene are DFQATT and SNEGSKA (reference sequence). V dropped 4 bases and J dropped 1 base, with 4 bases sitting between them. This CDR3 spans 11 amino acids. The CDR3 DNA follows: TGCAGTGCTAACACGAACACTGAAGCTTTCTTT. Its protein product is CSANTNTEAFF.

This chain links TRBV6-5 with TRBJ2-7; TRBD2 aligns across 7 bases. The CDR3 covers 14 residues. Trimming at V came to 8 bases and at J to 6 bases, leaving 13 bases not matched to a gene. Germline V gives CDR1 MNHEY, CDR2 SVGAGI. CDR3 sequence reads: CASSNPRTSFEQYF. The CDR3 bases are TGTGCCAGCTCGAATCCTAGGACTAGTTTCGAGCAGTACTTC.

A single count supports this clone. The gene calls are TRBV5-1 and TRBJ2-1; the D gene is possibly TRBD2 (6 bases). This CDR3 region has 14 residues. V shed 2 bases and J shed 7 bases, with 13 bases lying between them. Germline values: CDR1 SGHRS, CDR2 YFSETQ. CDR3 residues: CASSLPGARNEQFF. In nucleotides, the CDR3 is TGCGCCAGCAGCTTACCGGGAGCTAGAAATGAGCAGTTCTTC.

CDR3 sequence (DNA): TGTGCCAGCAGCATGACAGGTTATTATGGCTACACCTTC. Its translation: CASSMTGYYGYTF. The V and J genes are TRBV9 and TRBJ1-2; weak D call: TRBD1 (6 bases). The V end was cut by 4 bases, the J end by 5 bases, with 12 bases between. The CDR3 covers 13 residues. Germline CDR1 and CDR2: SGDLS and YYNGEE.

This chain joins TRBV28 and TRBJ2-2, with D possibly TRBD1 on 6 matching bases. The V end lost 4 bases, the J end lost 0 bases, and 12 bases lay between the germline ends. Per germline, CDR1 MDHEN and CDR2 SYDVKM. The CDR3 runs 16 residues. The CDR3 reads CASSSYQGTNTGELFF. The CDR3 DNA is TGTGCCAGCAGTTCGTACCAGGGGACGAACACCGGGGAGCTGTTTTTT.

The genes are TRBV5-6 and TRBJ2-2; 11 nucleotides agree with TRBD2. The V gene end was trimmed by 7 bases and the J gene end by 5 bases; junction bases not matched to a gene: 10. This CDR3 is built from 16 residues. Germline V gene lookup returns CDR1 SGHDT and CDR2 YYEEEE. The CDR3 region is CASQFTSGSATGELFF. DNA of the CDR3: TGTGCCAGCCAGTTTACTAGCGGGAGTGCAACCGGGGAGCTGTTTTTT.

This sequence joins TRBV11-2 and TRBJ2-1; TRBD2 matches at 10 bases. After removal of 4 bases from V and 5 bases from J, the junction contained 8 bases not matched to a gene. The CDR3 is made up of 16 amino acids. Germline V gene data show CDR1 as SGHAT and CDR2 as FQNNGV. CDR3 nucleotides: TGTGCCAGCAGCTCCATTGGACTAGCGGATAACAATGAGCAGTTCTTC. Protein sequence: CASSSIGLADNNEQFF.

This clone was observed once. V gene TRBV18 combines with J gene TRBJ2-1, with TRBD2 identical over 7 bases. Looked up from germline, CDR1 is KGHSH and CDR2 is LQKENI. Germline trimming cut 6 bases from V and 0 bases from J; bases unmatched to any gene: 11. The CDR3 covers 17 residues. CDR3 residues: CASSLQGGQSSYNEQFF. The CDR3 nucleotides read TGTGCCAGCTCCCTCCAGGGAGGGCAGAGCTCCTACAATGAGCAGTTCTTC.

The chain links TRBV7-9 to TRBJ2-1; 7 bases map to TRBD1. Germline-derived CDR1 and CDR2 are SEHNR and FQNEAQ (reference sequence). V shed 5 bases and J 0 bases; nucleotides not matched to a gene: 7. The CDR3 consists of 16 residues. CDR3 protein: CASSTYRGSSYNEQFF. The CDR3 region has the DNA TGTGCCAGCAGCACATACAGGGGAAGCTCCTACAATGAGCAGTTCTTC.

This rearrangement joins TRBV20-1 to TRBJ1-1; D remains unclear. V lost 5 bases and J 5 bases, leaving 6 bases between the germline ends. Germline V gene lookup returns CDR1 DFQATT and CDR2 SNEGSKA (reference sequence). CDR3 length: 10 amino acids. Here the CDR3 DNA reads TGCAGTGCTGGCGGTACTGAAGCTTTCTTT. This sequence encodes CSAGGTEAFF.

The count of this clone is one. The rearrangement joins TRBV5-1 to TRBJ2-1; TRBD2 aligns across 8 bases. In germline, CDR1 is SGHRS, CDR2 YFSETQ. V lost 0 bases and J lost 6; bases outside the gene matches: 8. This CDR3 is built from 16 residues. CDR3 protein: CASSLVSGRAGNEQFF. The CDR3 region has the DNA TGCGCCAGCAGCTTGGTGTCCGGGAGGGCGGGCAATGAGCAGTTCTTC.